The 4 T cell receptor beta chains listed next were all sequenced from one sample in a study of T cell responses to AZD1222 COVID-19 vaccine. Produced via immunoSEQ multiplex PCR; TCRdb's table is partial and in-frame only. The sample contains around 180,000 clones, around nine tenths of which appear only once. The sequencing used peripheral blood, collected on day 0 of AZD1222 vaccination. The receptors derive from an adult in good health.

The CDR3 loop is CASSLGGRYTF. The CDR3 DNA follows: TGTGCCAGCAGCCTGGGTGGGCGCTACACCTTC. The V call is TRBV7-8, the J call TRBJ1-2; no clear D. The germline V and J ends were trimmed by 5 bases and 9 bases, with 10 bases remaining between them. The CDR3 contains 11 residues. In germline, CDR1 is SGHVS, CDR2 FQNEAQ.

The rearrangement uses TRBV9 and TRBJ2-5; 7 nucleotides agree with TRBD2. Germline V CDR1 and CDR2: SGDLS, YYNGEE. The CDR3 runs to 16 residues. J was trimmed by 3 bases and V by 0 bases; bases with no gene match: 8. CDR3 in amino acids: CASSVGVRGEEETQYF. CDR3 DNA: TGTGCCAGCAGCGTAGGGGTTCGGGGGGAAGAAGAGACCCAGTACTTC.

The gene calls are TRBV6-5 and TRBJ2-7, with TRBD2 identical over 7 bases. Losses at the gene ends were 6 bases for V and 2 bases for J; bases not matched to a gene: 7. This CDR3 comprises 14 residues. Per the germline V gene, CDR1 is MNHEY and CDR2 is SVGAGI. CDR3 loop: CASRRGTGAYEQYF. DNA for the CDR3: TGTGCCAGCAGGCGGGGGACGGGTGCCTACGAGCAGTACTTC.

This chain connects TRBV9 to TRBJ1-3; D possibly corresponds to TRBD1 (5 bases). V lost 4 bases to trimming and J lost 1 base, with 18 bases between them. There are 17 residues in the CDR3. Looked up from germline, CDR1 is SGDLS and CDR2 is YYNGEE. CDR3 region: CASSPLRGSPSGNTIYF. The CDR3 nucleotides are TGTGCCAGCAGCCCCCTTAGGGGCAGCCCTTCTGGAAACACCATATATTTT.